This record looks at one T cell receptor beta chain sequence and its context. Its specificity is not known. The record originates from a study of T cell responses to AZD1222 COVID-19 vaccine. Study-wide results and limits: Spike was spanned by vaccine-associated CD4 TCRs, with dominance at 160-218 and 743-854. Compared with day 0, the breadth and depth of the Spike-specific TCR repertoire rose significantly after two doses of AZD1222. Sampling captured repertoires only after the peak T cell response.

The CDR3 extends over 15 amino acids. Trimming shortened V by 0 bases and J by 0 bases, and 7 bases separated the two germline ends. From germline, CDR1 is SGHRS and CDR2 YFSETQ. Libraries were prepared by immunoSEQ multiplex PCR; TCRdb keeps only in-frame clonotypes and omits some of them. Of approximately 200,000 clones in the sample, about 90% were seen once. The V and J genes are TRBV5-1 and TRBJ2-1; the D is unclear. The receptor was derived from an adult in good health. The sample consisted of peripheral blood, taken on day 0 of MenACWY control vaccination. In DNA form, the CDR3 reads TGCGCCAGCAGCTTGGCTACAGACTCCTACAATGAGCAGTTCTTC. It translates to CASSLATDSYNEQFF.